The 21 T cell receptor beta chains presented below share a single source sample, sequenced in a study of response to subunit inactivated influenza vaccine. Each CDR3 protein gets one entry after TCRdb re-called the RT-PCR reads with MiXCR. This table has more than 550,000 distinct CDR3 sequences, about 11% appearing once. These same data were also listed under a study on T cells expressing NK-cell markers. That report notes: Template switching by 5'RACE with UMIs generated the TCR beta cDNA.

This sample comprised PBMCs from blood, obtained on the day of vaccination. These receptors all stem from a man over 45 who received an inactivated influenza vaccine.

The chain combines TRBV7-9 with TRBJ1-1, with D perhaps matching TRBD1 (6 bases). Germline CDR1 is SEHNR and CDR2 is FQNEAQ (reference sequence). This CDR3 spans 15 amino acids. With 5 bases removed from V and 0 bases from J, the gap between germline ends came to 13 bases. CDR3: CASSGTKPMNTEAFF. The CDR3 bases are TGTGCCAGCAGCGGGACAAAACCCATGAACACTGAAGCTTTCTTT.

The rearrangement joins TRBV29-1 to TRBJ2-2, with D uncertain. Trimming shortened V by 3 bases and J by 10 bases, and 12 bases separated the two germline ends. The CDR3 consists of 12 residues. Germline V gives CDR1 SQVTM, CDR2 ANQGSEA. CDR3 amino acids: CSVDRSRTELFF. The CDR3 DNA sequence: TGCAGCGTTGACAGGAGTAGAACGGAGCTGTTTTTT.

This clonotype was counted between two and nine times. A read error may explain this, as a much larger clone is one base away. This chain links TRBV12-3 or TRBV12-4 with TRBJ1-5; 7 bases agree with TRBD1. The CDR3 extends over 13 amino acids. Losses at the gene ends were 10 bases for V and 6 bases for J; bases not matched to a gene: 9. As DNA, the CDR3 is TGTGCCATCAGGGAACAGGGGAGTCAGCCCCAGCATTTT. Its translation: CAIREQGSQPQHF.

J is TRBJ2-1 and V is TRBV11-2; 11 bases match TRBD2. The junction had 5 bases not matched to a gene; V was cut back by 2 bases and J by 5 bases. The CDR3 sequence is 16 residues long. The germline V gene has CDR1 SGHAT and CDR2 FQNNGV. Here the CDR3 DNA reads TGTGCCAGCAGCTTAAATAGCGGGGGGGGGCACAATGAGCAGTTCTTC. This encodes CASSLNSGGGHNEQFF.

This clonotype was found a few times. The chain carries TRBV4-3 and TRBJ1-4; 9 bases line up with TRBD1. The CDR3 contains 15 residues. V dropped 5 bases and J dropped 8; count of bases not matched to a gene: 9. In germline, CDR1 is LGHNA, CDR2 YSLEER. The CDR3 DNA reads as TGCGCCAGCAGCACGCTCGGGACAGGGTTAGAAAAACTGTTTTTT. Its translation is CASSTLGTGLEKLFF.

This clonotype was observed a handful of times. The chain carries TRBV7-9 and TRBJ2-3; TRBD2 matches at 10 bases. Trimming took 0 bases from V and 5 from J; bases not matched to a gene: 5. The germline gives CDR1 SEHNR, CDR2 FQNEAQ (reference sequence). This CDR3 is 16 amino acids long. The DNA of the CDR3 is TGTGCCAGCAGCTTAGCGCTAGCGGGGGAAGTAGATACGCAGTATTTT. Translated: CASSLALAGEVDTQYF.

The sample holds a few counts of this clonotype. J is TRBJ1-6 and V is TRBV19, with a tentative D call TRBD1 (5 bases). The CDR3 has 14 amino acids. The V gene lost 3 bases and the J gene lost 8 bases, with 11 bases spanning the gap. Germline CDR1 reads LNHDA; CDR2 reads SQIVND (reference sequence). The CDR3 DNA is TGTGCCAGTAGTATCCCCCTCAGGGATTCACCCCTCCACTTT. This encodes CASSIPLRDSPLHF.

V usage is TRBV7-9 and J usage is TRBJ2-5; D tentatively reads TRBD1 or TRBD2 (5 bases each). Germline V lookup: CDR1 SEHNR, CDR2 FQNEAQ (reference sequence). The CDR3 spans 14 residues. Trimming took off 8 bases at V and 1 base at J, with 14 bases between the two ends. The CDR3 is CASLLWGSQETQYF. CDR3 coding DNA: TGTGCCAGCTTGCTATGGGGGTCCCAAGAGACCCAGTACTTC.

Details on this clonotype: Possible read error: a much larger clone is one base away. The chain joins TRBV5-6 to TRBJ2-1, with TRBD2 matching over 11 bases. CDR3 length: 14 residues. Germline-derived CDR1 and CDR2 are SGHDT and YYEEEE. The CDR3 DNA sequence: TGTGCCAGCAGTTACGGGACTAGCGGCTATGACCAGTTCTTC. Translated, it gives CASSYGTSGYDQFF.

This clonotype was seen more than once but under ten times. The chain carries TRBV28 and TRBJ2-2, with 7 bases that match TRBD1. Germline-derived CDR1 and CDR2 are MDHEN and SYDVKM. The CDR3 runs to 17 residues. The junction had 17 bases not matched to a gene; V was cut back by 7 bases and J by 6 bases. CDR3 loop: CASIIPGQPRKPGELFF. CDR3 nucleotide sequence: TGTGCCAGCATTATCCCGGGACAGCCAAGAAAACCCGGGGAGCTGTTTTTT.

This chain connects TRBV6-2 or TRBV6-3 to TRBJ2-7; 8 nucleotides agree with TRBD2. The ends lost 5 bases at V and 3 bases at J; junction bases unmatched: 9. Germline values: CDR1 MNHEY, CDR2 SVGEGT. The CDR3 is 15 amino acids. This chain's CDR3 is CASSTPAGASYEQYF. In DNA, the CDR3 is TGTGCCAGCAGTACCCCAGCGGGAGCAAGCTACGAGCAGTACTTC.

This clonotype was counted a few times. This chain joins TRBV12-3 or TRBV12-4 and TRBJ2-7; 7 bases are a match to TRBD1. Losses at the gene ends were 5 bases for V and 2 bases for J; bases not matched to a gene: 6. The CDR3 spans 14 residues. The CDR3 DNA reads as TGTGCCAGCAGTCGCCAGGGACAGACCTACGAGCAGTACTTC. As protein: CASSRQGQTYEQYF.

V usage is TRBV10-3 and J usage is TRBJ2-1, with 8 bases fitting TRBD2. The CDR3 totals 14 residues. The germline CDR1 and CDR2 sequences are ENHRY and SYGVKD. Trimming at V came to 10 bases and at J to 3 bases, leaving 8 bases not matched to a gene. In nucleotides, the CDR3 is TGTGCCACCGAAACTAGCGGAAACTACAATGAGCAGTTCTTC. Protein product: CATETSGNYNEQFF.

In DNA form, the CDR3 reads TGCAGTGCAATGGGACTAGTGCTTGCTAGCACAGATACGCAGTATTTT. Translating gives CSAMGLVLASTDTQYF. This chain uses TRBV20-1 with TRBJ2-3; 8 bases are shared with TRBD2. V lost 6 bases and J lost 0; bases outside the gene matches: 11. Germline V gene sequence: CDR1 DFQATT, CDR2 SNEGSKA (reference sequence). The CDR3 spans 16 residues.

This clonotype appeared many times. V is TRBV12-3 or TRBV12-4 and J is TRBJ2-7; unclear D gene. This CDR3 region has 12 residues. Trimming left V 3 bases short and J 7 bases short, with 10 bases between. The CDR3, as DNA: TGTGCCAGCAGTTTCCCCCGCGAAGAGCAGTACTTC. Its protein product is CASSFPREEQYF.

This clonotype was observed at least ten times. The CDR3 loop is CASSLTLGQGNQPQHF. The CDR3 region has the DNA TGTGCCAGCAGTTTGACCCTTGGACAGGGCAATCAGCCCCAGCATTTT. J is TRBJ1-5 and V is TRBV28, with 7 bases aligning to TRBD1. Germline CDR1 reads MDHEN; CDR2 reads SYDVKM. This CDR3 has 16 residues. V lost 3 bases and J lost 2; bases outside the gene matches: 7.

This clonotype was observed many times. The chain links TRBV7-7 to TRBJ2-2, with D possibly TRBD1 on 5 matching bases. The CDR3 has 15 residues. Trimming pared 3 bases from V and 4 bases from J, leaving 12 bases between. Per germline, CDR1 SSHAT and CDR2 FNYEAQ (reference sequence). The CDR3 DNA reads as TGTGCCAGCAGCTTGGCAGGGCCCAGCACCGGGGAGCTGTTTTTT. This translates into CASSLAGPSTGELFF.

This clonotype was counted many times. The CDR3 sequence: CSAEGGSVYEQYF. The CDR3 coding sequence is TGCAGTGCTGAAGGCGGGAGCGTCTACGAGCAGTACTTC. The chain couples TRBV20-1 to TRBJ2-7; 7 bases align to TRBD2. Trimming removed 5 bases from V and 3 bases from J; junction bases left unmatched: 7. Per germline, CDR1 DFQATT and CDR2 SNEGSKA (reference sequence). CDR3 length: 13 amino acids.

This rearrangement joins TRBV6-1 to TRBJ2-7; D is possibly TRBD1 (7 bases). The ends were cut back, 6 bases at V and 7 bases at J, with 22 bases in the middle. The germline CDR1 and CDR2 sequences are MNHNS and SASEGT. The CDR3 contains 15 residues. The CDR3: CASSRYETGSGEQYF. The CDR3 DNA is TGTGCCAGCAGCAGATATGAGACAGGGAGCGGGGAGCAGTACTTC.

This clonotype came up a few times. The J gene is TRBJ1-2, the V gene TRBV28; maybe TRBD1 (6 bases). Germline V gives CDR1 MDHEN, CDR2 SYDVKM. The CDR3 has 15 amino acids. Trimming took off 6 bases at V and 7 bases at J, with 21 bases between the two ends. The CDR3 here is CASSLQGLFIGGYTF. In DNA form, the CDR3 reads TGTGCCAGCAGCCTACAGGGCCTTTTCATAGGTGGCTACACCTTC.

This chain connects TRBV24-1 to TRBJ2-7, with 7 nucleotides matching TRBD2. This CDR3 is built from 13 residues. After removal of 8 bases from V and 2 bases from J, the junction contained 5 bases not matched to a gene. In germline, CDR1 is KGHDR, CDR2 SFDVKD. CDR3 DNA sequence: TGTGCCACCACCCGGGGGGTCCCCTACGAGCAGTACTTC. Amino acids: CATTRGVPYEQYF.